The clone carrying this T cell receptor (beta chain) turned up a few times. What it binds is not known. Amplification of TCR beta CDR3 regions was performed using RNA transcripts as template. The TCR CDR3 first-round RT-PCR relied on the HTBI primer set. MiXCR, run by TCRdb on the multiplex PCR reads, gives a single entry per CDR3 protein. This sample yields hundreds of thousands of distinct CDR3 sequences, of which 25% to 30% are seen a single time; around 30% belongs to the top ten. These data belong to a study of T cells in Graves' hyperthyroidism and ophthalmopathy. At the level of the study: It was at initial diagnosis, before any treatment, that peripheral blood was collected. General observations from the study: Ophthalmopathy stood apart from stable hyperthyroidism in a 13 V-J model.

This CDR3 has 16 residues. Germline V lookup: CDR1 SGHAT, CDR2 FQNNGV. V gave up 5 bases and J gave up 7 bases; unmatched junction bases: 13. The chain combines TRBV11-2 with TRBJ2-7; the match to TRBD2 covers 11 bases. Sequencing was done on a sample of blood. This receptor was taken from a middle-aged man with Graves' hyperthyroidism that later progressed to Graves' ophthalmopathy. CDR3 protein: CASSHLGVAGGGEQYF. The CDR3 nucleotides read TGTGCCAGCAGCCATCTCGGGGTAGCGGGAGGGGGAGAGCAGTACTTC.